The 19 T cell receptor beta chains reported below all come from one sample, sequenced in a study of cytomegalovirus exposure and HLA in healthy donors. The PCR had 60 Vbeta and 13 Jbeta primers. Data came from immunoSEQ multiplex PCR; TCRdb stores just in-frame clones and leaves some out. The data show under 300,000 clones, with about 93% seen just once and about 1.7% held by the top ten. Sequencing was performed on PBMCs. The receptors were gathered from a girl aged 2-10 years in good health and CMV-seronegative.

This sequence joins TRBV5-4 and TRBJ1-2, with TRBD1 matching 9 bases. Germline values: CDR1 SGHNT, CDR2 YYREEE (reference sequence). The CDR3 extends over 14 amino acids. The V and J ends lost 4 bases and 8 bases, in that order; junction bases with no gene match: 9. CDR3 coding DNA: TGTGCCAGCAGCGCCTGGACAGGGGAGGACGGCTACACCTTC. Its translation is CASSAWTGEDGYTF.

The chain joins TRBV15 to TRBJ1-2; D is unresolved. Germline V lookup: CDR1 LNHNV, CDR2 YYDKDF (reference sequence). Between the trimmed V and J ends, which lost 3 bases and 5 bases, there was a span of 7 bases. The CDR3 loop spans 12 amino acids. CDR3 nucleotide sequence: TGTGCCACCAGCAGCGGGAGGTATGGCTACACCTTC. Its protein is CATSSGRYGYTF.

The table lists this clone with a count of one. The chain couples TRBV28 to TRBJ1-2; 9 bases are shared with TRBD1. The CDR3 sequence is 16 residues long. Trimming took 4 bases from V and 5 from J; bases not matched to a gene: 11. CDR1 MDHEN and CDR2 SYDVKM come from the germline V gene. As DNA, the CDR3 is TGTGCCAGCAGTTCCAGCACAGGACAGGGGCAGTATGGCTACACCTTC. It encodes CASSSSTGQGQYGYTF.

The chain couples TRBV9 to TRBJ1-3; 9 bases are a match to TRBD1. Per germline, CDR1 SGDLS and CDR2 YYNGEE. The CDR3 runs to 22 residues. CDR3 protein: CAGGEDRGLTYARPGSGNTIYF. CDR3 coding DNA: TGTGCTGGGGGGGAGGACAGGGGATTAACTTACGCACGCCCGGGTAGTGGAAACACCATATATTTT.

The chain links TRBV11-2 to TRBJ1-1; perhaps TRBD1 as D (5 bases). The CDR3 has 14 amino acids. Trimming took off 5 bases at V and 4 bases at J, with 14 bases between the two ends. In germline, CDR1 is SGHAT, CDR2 FQNNGV. The CDR3 DNA reads TGTGCCAGCAGCCCCCGTTACGGGGGCACTGAAGCTTTCTTT. Amino acid sequence: CASSPRYGGTEAFF.

The CDR3 coding sequence is TGTGCCAGTTCTCTAGCTGGCAATGAGCAGTTCTTC. Encoded protein: CASSLAGNEQFF. The chain couples TRBV6-1 to TRBJ2-1, with D tentatively TRBD2 (5 bases). Germline CDR1 MNHNS, CDR2 SASEGT. The CDR3 runs 12 residues. The V gene lost 9 bases and the J gene lost 6 bases, with 12 bases spanning the gap.

The CDR3 DNA reads TGCGCCAGCAGCCTCGGTATGGGGGGTCCACAAGAGACCCAGTACTTC. It is translated as CASSLGMGGPQETQYF. V and J are TRBV5-1 and TRBJ2-5; tentatively, D is TRBD2 (6 bases). The length of the CDR3 is 16 residues. Trimming pared 4 bases from V and 2 bases from J, leaving 18 bases between. CDR1 and CDR2 (germline): SGHRS, YFSETQ.

This chain's CDR3 is CSVSATVGEQFF. CDR3 DNA: TGCAGCGTTTCCGCCACAGTAGGTGAGCAGTTCTTC. J is TRBJ2-1 and V is TRBV29-1; no firm D call. Trimming removed 5 bases at V and 9 bases at J, with 14 bases between. The CDR3 sequence is 12 residues long. Germline V gives CDR1 SQVTM, CDR2 ANQGSEA.

The rearrangement uses TRBV29-1 and TRBJ2-1, with a possible D match to TRBD2 (5 bases). V was trimmed by 3 bases and J by 10 bases, leaving 13 bases between them. CDR1 SQVTM and CDR2 ANQGSEA come from the germline V gene. This CDR3 has 12 residues. The CDR3, as DNA: TGCAGCGTTGATAAGAGAGGGCAGGAGCAGTTCTTC. This encodes CSVDKRGQEQFF.

The chain joins TRBV10-3 to TRBJ1-2; the D is unclear. The length of the CDR3 is 13 residues. V lost 3 bases and J lost 1, with 6 bases in between. Germline V CDR1 and CDR2: ENHRY, SYGVKD. This CDR3 reads CAISDSVNYGYTF. Here the CDR3 DNA reads TGTGCCATCAGTGACAGCGTTAACTATGGCTACACCTTC.

The rearrangement joins TRBV25-1 to TRBJ2-3; D is perhaps TRBD2 (6 bases). V was pared by 2 bases and J by 8 bases, with 20 bases between. Germline CDR1 and CDR2: MGHDK and SYGVNS. The CDR3 runs to 16 residues. CDR3 sequence: CASSEGGVSGSGTQYF. The CDR3 DNA is TGTGCCAGCAGTGAAGGCGGGGTATCGGGGTCCGGTACGCAGTATTTT.

A single count supports this clone. The CDR3 is CASSLVRGLYNEQFF. The DNA for the CDR3 is TGTGCCAGCAGCTTAGTTAGGGGGCTCTACAATGAGCAGTTCTTC. The gene calls are TRBV11-1 and TRBJ2-1, with 7 bases identical to TRBD1. CDR1 and CDR2 (germline): SGHAT, FQDESV (reference sequence). V gave up 1 base and J gave up 3 bases; unmatched junction bases: 3. The CDR3 consists of 15 residues.

This chain links TRBV4-2 with TRBJ1-6, with a tentative D call TRBD1 (6 bases). Germline CDR1 and CDR2: LGHNA and YNFKEQ. Trimming removed 3 bases from V and 7 bases from J, with 16 bases in between. The CDR3 loop spans 16 amino acids. The CDR3 is CASSQELGGNNSPLHF. In nucleotides, the CDR3 is TGTGCCAGCAGCCAGGAATTAGGGGGTAACAATTCACCCCTCCACTTT.

The J gene is TRBJ1-1, the V gene TRBV5-6; D not certain. Germline CDR1 is SGHDT and CDR2 is YYEEEE. The CDR3 length is 13 residues. Trimming cost V 1 base and J 8 bases, with 12 bases left between them. The CDR3 DNA follows: TGTGCCAGCAGCTTGAGCGGTCGATGGGAAGCTTTCTTT. As protein: CASSLSGRWEAFF.

This chain joins TRBV6-6 and TRBJ2-1, with D hard to call. Trimming took off 10 bases at V and 7 bases at J, with 5 bases between the two ends. The CDR3 has 9 residues. The germline V gene encodes CDR1 MNHNY and CDR2 SVGAGI (reference sequence). The CDR3 loop reads CATGNEQFF. The CDR3 nucleotides are TGTGCCACCGGGAATGAGCAGTTCTTC.

This rearrangement joins TRBV2 to TRBJ2-1; TRBD1 matches 9 bases. Germline V gene lookup returns CDR1 SNHLY and CDR2 FYNNEI. This CDR3 region has 16 residues. J was trimmed by 0 bases and V by 7 bases; bases with no gene match: 7. CDR3 loop: CASTTGQGPSYNEQFF. The CDR3 bases are TGTGCCAGCACCACGGGACAGGGACCCTCCTACAATGAGCAGTTCTTC. The full variable domain, in which reference TRBV2 and TRBJ2-1 provide the parts outside the CDR3, is EPEVTQTPSHQVTQMGQEVILRCVPISNHLYFYWYRQILGQKVEFLVSFYNNEISEKSEIFDDQFSVERPDGSNFTLKIRSTKLEDSAMYFCASTTGQGPSYNEQFFGPGTRLTVL.

The chain has TRBV19 and TRBJ1-1; D unresolved. The germline gives CDR1 LNHDA, CDR2 SQIVND (reference sequence). The CDR3 has 13 amino acids. V lost 4 bases, J lost 2 bases, and 8 bases lay in between. The CDR3 loop reads CASSSELNTEAFF. The DNA of the CDR3 is TGTGCCAGTAGTAGTGAACTAAACACTGAAGCTTTCTTT.

The chain recombines TRBV18 with TRBJ2-7; 10 bases map to TRBD1. This CDR3 spans 14 amino acids. Germline CDR1 reads KGHSH; CDR2 reads LQKENI. With 3 bases clipped from V and 5 bases from J, the junction kept 4 bases outside the gene matches. In DNA, the CDR3 is TGTGCCAGCTCACCCGGGACAGGGGTCCACGAGCAGTACTTC. It translates to CASSPGTGVHEQYF.

The chain joins TRBV4-1 to TRBJ1-1; TRBD1 agrees at 7 bases. The CDR3 is made up of 17 amino acids. Germline V CDR1 and CDR2: MGHRA, YSYEKL. V lost 3 bases to trimming and J lost 4 bases; unmatched junction nucleotides: 14. CDR3 DNA: TGCGCCAGCAGCCAGGACCACGGGACAGCAGGACCCACTGAAGCTTTCTTT. It is translated as CASSQDHGTAGPTEAFF.